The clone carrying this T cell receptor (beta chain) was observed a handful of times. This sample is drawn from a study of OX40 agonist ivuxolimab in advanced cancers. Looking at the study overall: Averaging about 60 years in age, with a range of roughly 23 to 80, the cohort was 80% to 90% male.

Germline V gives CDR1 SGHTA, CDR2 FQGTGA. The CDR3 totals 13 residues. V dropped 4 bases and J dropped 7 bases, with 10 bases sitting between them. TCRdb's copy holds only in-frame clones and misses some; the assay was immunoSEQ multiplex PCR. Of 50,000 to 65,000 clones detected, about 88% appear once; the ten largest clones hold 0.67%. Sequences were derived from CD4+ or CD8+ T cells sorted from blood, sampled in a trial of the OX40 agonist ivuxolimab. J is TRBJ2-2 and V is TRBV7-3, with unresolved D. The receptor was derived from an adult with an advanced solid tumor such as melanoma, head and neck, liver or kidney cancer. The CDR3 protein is CASSSTGHGELFF. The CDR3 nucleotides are TGTGCCAGCAGCTCGACGGGTCACGGGGAGCTGTTTTTT.